These T cell receptor beta chains were read from a single sample in a study of CD8+CD57+ T cells in acquired aplastic anemia. TCRdb ran MiXCR on the reads and lists one entry per CDR3 protein. The sample consists of tens of thousands of distinct CDR3 sequences, 40% to 50% of them appearing once. What was sequenced was sorted CD4+, CD8+, or CD8+CD57+ T cells (not recorded which) from PBMCs. The receptor source for this set is a human donor in good health, serving as a control. Each CDR3 is given with its conserved first and last residue. The D gene is left open where the match is weak. The listing skips clone size in some rows; elsewhere it reads once, few, many or a size class.

j_call clone_size v_call d_call cdr3_aa cdr3_nt
TRBJ1-1 . TRBV10-1 TRBD1 CASSESGQGDTEAFF TGCGCCAGCAGTGAGTCGGGACAGGGAGACACTGAAGCTTTCTTT
TRBJ2-5 . TRBV25-1 . CASSDAGRETQYF TGTGCCAGCAGTGATGCAGGGCGGGAGACCCAGTACTTC
TRBJ2-5 . TRBV7-7 . CASSLVAEETQYF TGTGCCAGCAGCTTAGTGGCGGAAGAGACCCAGTACTTC
TRBJ2-7 many TRBV7-2 . CASSLEVGVGGEQYF TGTGCCAGCAGCTTAGAAGTGGGGGTGGGAGGTGAGCAGTACTTC
TRBJ1-1 . TRBV20-1 . CSARVGGNTEAFF TGCAGTGCTAGAGTCGGCGGAAACACTGAAGCTTTCTTT
TRBJ1-5 few TRBV6-2/TRBV6-3 . CASSYSSGVQPQHF TGTGCCAGCAGTTACTCGAGCGGGGTTCAGCCCCAGCATTTT
TRBJ2-1 . TRBV15 TRBD1 CASSQGRGNTNEQFF TGTGCCAGCAGCCAAGGCAGGGGGAATACAAATGAGCAGTTCTTC
TRBJ1-2 . TRBV2 . CASRYRLRKGYTF TGTGCCAGCAGGTACAGGCTCCGTAAGGGCTACACCTTC
TRBJ2-3 many TRBV5-1 . CASSSGDTQYF TGCGCCAGCAGCTCTGGAGATACGCAGTATTTT
TRBJ1-1 few TRBV10-3 . CAIRTNAEAFF TGTGCCATCCGTACGAACGCTGAAGCTTTCTTT
TRBJ2-2 once TRBV4-3 . CASSLSRAGTGELFF TGCGCCAGCAGCCTGTCGCGGGCTGGGACCGGGGAGCTGTTTTTT
TRBJ1-2 few TRBV10-3 . CAISESSTLRGDNYGYTF TGTGCCATCAGTGAGTCTTCGACCCTCCGAGGGGACAACTATGGCTACACCTTC
TRBJ2-7 many TRBV7-9 TRBD1 CASSSGTGGPYSSYEQYF TGTGCCAGCAGCTCCGGGACAGGGGGACCATATTCGTCCTACGAGCAGTACTTC
TRBJ1-2 few TRBV29-1 . CSVERGSYGYTF TGCAGCGTTGAGCGGGGAAGCTATGGCTACACCTTC
TRBJ2-2 many TRBV10-3 TRBD1 CAISEPDRGKPGELFF TGTGCCATCAGTGAGCCCGACAGGGGAAAGCCCGGGGAGCTGTTTTTT
TRBJ2-1 . TRBV10-2 . CASREIAYNEQFF TGCGCCAGCAGGGAGATCGCCTACAATGAGCAGTTCTTC
TRBJ1-3 . TRBV4-1 TRBD1 CASSHRDRGQGNTIYF TGCGCCAGCAGCCACCGGGACAGGGGGCAAGGAAACACCATATATTTT
TRBJ2-1 . TRBV9 TRBD1 CASSFRDRDNEQFF TGTGCCAGCAGCTTCCGGGACAGGGATAATGAGCAGTTCTTC
TRBJ2-7 many TRBV6-5 TRBD2 CASSYGGGEQYF TGTGCCAGCAGTTACGGGGGGGGCGAGCAGTACTTC
TRBJ2-7 once TRBV10-3 TRBD2 CASTPTGGRGLPYEQYF TGTGCCAGCACTCCTACGGGGGGACGAGGGTTGCCCTACGAGCAGTACTTC
TRBJ1-2 . TRBV29-1 TRBD1 CSVPDRGLVGYTF TGCAGCGTACCCGACAGGGGGCTGGTGGGCTACACCTTC
TRBJ2-5 . TRBV3-1 TRBD2 CASSQVSLAGEETQYF TGTGCCAGCAGCCAAGTGTCGCTAGCGGGGGAGGAGACCCAGTACTTC
TRBJ2-1 . TRBV7-8 TRBD2 CASSLGSSGVNEQFF TGTGCCAGCAGCTTAGGTTCTAGCGGGGTGAATGAGCAGTTCTTC
TRBJ1-2 few TRBV7-3 . CASSLGKGPNYGYTF TGTGCCAGCAGCTTAGGCAAAGGACCTAACTATGGCTACACCTTC
TRBJ1-5 few TRBV11-1 . CASSLLGVGNQPQHF TGTGCCAGCAGCCTGCTGGGGGTAGGGAATCAGCCCCAGCATTTT
TRBJ2-1 . TRBV2 TRBD2 CASSGGGRSYNEQFF TGTGCCAGCAGTGGCGGGGGTCGCTCCTACAATGAGCAGTTCTTC
TRBJ1-1 once TRBV14 . CASSQGPRNTEAFF TGTGCCAGCAGCCAAGGGCCACGGAACACTGAAGCTTTCTTT
TRBJ1-1 many TRBV7-8 . CASSSIPDGSMNTEAFF TGTGCCAGCAGCAGTATCCCGGACGGTTCAATGAACACTGAAGCTTTCTTT
TRBJ2-7 few TRBV25-1 TRBD1 CASSAGQGAYEQYF TGTGCCAGCAGTGCGGGACAGGGGGCCTACGAGCAGTACTTC
TRBJ1-2 few TRBV27 TRBD1 CASDRTGAGLDGYTF TGTGCCAGTGACCGGACAGGGGCTGGATTAGATGGCTACACCTTC
TRBJ2-7 few TRBV29-1 TRBD1 CSVADRGYEQYF TGCAGCGTTGCCGACAGGGGATACGAGCAGTACTTC
TRBJ2-2 . TRBV19 . CASSIGLSTGELFF TGTGCCAGTAGTATAGGACTGAGCACCGGGGAGCTGTTTTTT
TRBJ2-1 few TRBV13 . CASSLTRDNEQFF TGTGCCAGCAGCTTAACCAGAGACAATGAGCAGTTCTTC
TRBJ2-5 many TRBV12-3/TRBV12-4 . CASTAGADLSWTQYF TGTGCCAGCACCGCGGGGGCCGATCTAAGTTGGACCCAGTACTTC
TRBJ1-2 . TRBV29-1 . CSANKDSPDTF TGCAGCGCTAACAAGGACAGTCCCGACACCTTC
TRBJ2-3 . TRBV7-2 TRBD2 CASSLARGTSFSTDTQYF TGTGCCAGCAGCTTAGCGCGAGGGACTAGCTTTTCCACAGATACGCAGTATTTT
TRBJ2-7 many TRBV7-8 TRBD2 CASSLAGGSSYEQYF TGTGCCAGCAGCTTAGCGGGGGGGAGCTCCTACGAGCAGTACTTC